This entry lists 8 T cell receptor beta chains sequenced from one sample in a study of T cells in Graves' hyperthyroidism and ophthalmopathy. Authors of the study amplified TCR beta CDR3 regions from RNA transcripts. HTBI primers drove first-round RT-PCR of the TCR CDR3. TCRdb itself ran the multiplex PCR reads through MiXCR, one entry per CDR3 protein. The sample holds about 380,000 distinct CDR3 sequences; approximately 13% are singletons and the top ten take 20%. The sequencing input was blood. The receptors derive from a man aged 25-40 years with Graves' hyperthyroidism that later progressed to Graves' ophthalmopathy.

This clonotype appeared many times. The rearrangement uses TRBV6-5 and TRBJ2-7; 8 bases map to TRBD2. After removal of 2 bases from V and 7 bases from J, the junction contained 10 bases not matched to a gene. CDR3 length equals 15 residues. Germline values: CDR1 MNHEY, CDR2 SVGAGI. The CDR3 reads CASSYPSGGTGEQYF. DNA for the CDR3: TGTGCCAGCAGTTACCCCAGCGGGGGAACGGGGGAGCAGTACTTC.

There are a few counts of this clonotype. The rearrangement uses TRBV7-2 and TRBJ2-5, with 10 bases matching TRBD2. This CDR3 region has 17 residues. V shed 0 bases, J shed 6 bases, and the junction held 10 bases outside the gene matches. CDR1 SGHTA and CDR2 FQGNSA come from the germline V gene. The CDR3 region has the DNA TGTGCCAGCAGCTTAGCTACTAGCGGGGCCCTGGGGAAGACCCAGTACTTC. Its translation is CASSLATSGALGKTQYF.

The chain uses TRBV6-1 and TRBJ1-5; D may be TRBD1 (5 bases). CDR1 and CDR2 from the germline V gene are MNHNS and SASEGT. V was trimmed by 7 bases and J by 3 bases, leaving 16 bases between them. This CDR3 is 15 amino acids long. This chain's CDR3 is CASTRGRGYNQPQHF. The CDR3 DNA reads TGTGCCAGCACCCGAGGGAGGGGATACAATCAGCCCCAGCATTTT.

The rearrangement links TRBV29-1 to TRBJ1-2, with unresolved D. The V end lost 1 base, the J end lost 9 bases, and 6 bases lay between the germline ends. Per germline, CDR1 SQVTM and CDR2 ANQGSEA. The CDR3 runs 10 residues. The CDR3 sequence is CSVEGLRYTF. The CDR3 DNA reads as TGCAGCGTTGAAGGCCTGCGCTACACCTTC.

This clonotype was found many times. The chain couples TRBV7-9 to TRBJ1-2; D gene uncertain. From germline, CDR1 is SEHNR and CDR2 FQNEAQ (reference sequence). Trimming removed 2 bases from V and 8 bases from J, with 9 bases in between. This CDR3 has 12 amino acids. CDR3 coding DNA: TGTGCCAGCAGCTTAATTGGTGAAGGCTACACCTTC. It yields the protein CASSLIGEGYTF.

The chain recombines TRBV6-1 with TRBJ2-7; 9 nucleotides align to TRBD1. Germline trimming cut 6 bases from V and 0 bases from J; bases unmatched to any gene: 6. Germline lookup yields CDR1 MNHNS and CDR2 SASEGT. The CDR3 consists of 15 residues. The CDR3 DNA follows: TGTGCCAGCAGGACCGGGACAGGGAGCTCCTACGAGCAGTACTTC. Translating it yields CASRTGTGSSYEQYF.

In this sample, this clonotype turned up a few times. The chain has TRBV7-9 and TRBJ1-1, with 7 bases lining up with TRBD1. After removal of 4 bases from V and 4 bases from J, the junction contained 6 bases not matched to a gene. Per germline, CDR1 SEHNR and CDR2 FQNEAQ (reference sequence). This CDR3 region has 14 residues. The CDR3 sequence is CASSSTGFRTEAFF. The CDR3 DNA follows: TGTGCCAGCAGCTCGACAGGGTTTCGCACTGAAGCTTTCTTT.

In this sample, this clonotype turned up many times. The CDR3 protein is CASSYPSTGVPFEQYF. DNA of the CDR3: TGTGCCAGCAGTTACCCATCGACAGGGGTCCCCTTCGAGCAGTACTTC. J is TRBJ2-7 and V is TRBV6-2 or TRBV6-3, with 8 bases that match TRBD1. Per germline, CDR1 MNHEY and CDR2 SVGEGT. V lost 2 bases, J lost 6 bases, and 12 bases stayed unmatched. The CDR3 runs to 16 residues.